The clone carrying this TCR beta chain is a singleton in its sample. The repertoire was sequenced with immunoSEQ multiplex PCR; TCRdb's copy has only in-frame clones and lacks some. The top ten clones hold less than 4% of a sample with about 150,000 clones, approximately 92% of them seen once. The sample is drawn from a study of blood T cell repertoires in COVID-19. The wider study: The samples span acute and convalescent COVID-19 from the United States, Italy and Spain.

Germline V gene sequence: CDR1 KGHSH, CDR2 LQKENI. The CDR3 is 14 amino acids. V lost 0 bases and J lost 2, with 7 bases in between. The chain joins TRBV18 to TRBJ2-5; tentative D call: TRBD2 (5 bases). The specimen sequenced was peripheral blood. This receptor was taken from an older woman with active COVID-19. The CDR3 nucleotides are TGTGCCAGCTCACCACCGCCGGGGCAAGAGACCCAGTACTTC. Amino acid sequence: CASSPPPGQETQYF.